In its sample, the clone carrying this T cell receptor (beta chain) was seen many times. Antigen unknown. The sequenced template was RNA, covering the TCR beta CDR3 region. HTBI primers were employed in first-round RT-PCR, then a second-round multiplex PCR followed. Each CDR3 protein gets one entry after TCRdb re-called the multiplex PCR reads with MiXCR. The sample has a few hundred thousand distinct CDR3 sequences; approximately 17% are singletons. These data are taken from a study of Graves' ophthalmopathy and Graves' hyperthyroidism. On the study more broadly: The authors collected peripheral blood at initial diagnosis, before any treatment. General study findings and limits: Discrimination between ophthalmopathy and stable hyperthyroidism by a 13-signature model showed approximately 89% sensitivity and about 81% specificity.

Germline V gene sequence: CDR1 SQVTM, CDR2 ANQGSEA. This CDR3 is built from 14 residues. Trimming shortened V by 6 bases and J by 2 bases, and 17 bases separated the two germline ends. Only newly diagnosed hyperthyroidism patients aged 18 to 65, with under 2 months' duration, were enrolled. None of the included patients had other autoimmune diseases, uncontrolled infections, pregnancy or lactation, as these led to exclusion. The sequenced sample was peripheral blood. The sequence was collected from an adult woman with stable Graves' hyperthyroidism. The V call is TRBV29-1, the J call TRBJ2-7; tentatively, D is TRBD1 (5 bases). DNA of the CDR3: TGCAGCGTCAGACCCAGGGCAGGGACCTACGAGCAGTACTTC. It encodes CSVRPRAGTYEQYF.